This TCR beta chain was sequenced in a study of blood T cells in healthy people across ages. Study-level points and caveats: Diversity of TCR beta per million T cells declined in a roughly linear way with age.

Combining a sample-barcoded 5' primer with a J-beta primer mix, a second PCR ran for about 6 to 12 cycles. In TCRdb, the 5' RACE reads were re-called with MiXCR into one record per CDR3 protein. The sample records roughly 800,000 distinct CDR3 sequences, more than 45% being singletons. Germline lookup yields CDR1 SNHLY and CDR2 FYNNEI. V shed 4 bases and J shed 1 base, with 7 bases lying between them. The CDR3 runs 13 residues. Note on this clonotype: No antigen is known for it.

This TCR derives from a man aged 25 to 45 in good health. The chain has TRBV2 and TRBJ2-5; D not resolved. Input material: blood. The DNA of the CDR3 is TGTGCCAGCAGTGTTTTGCTCCAAGAGACCCAGTACTTC. Protein: CASSVLLQETQYF.